A single sample is the source of the 23 T cell receptor beta chains below, sequenced in a study of blood T cell repertoires in COVID-19. Assay: immunoSEQ multiplex PCR; the TCRdb copy retains only in-frame clones and omits some. In the table there are a few hundred thousand clones, around 87% of which are singletons. Material: peripheral blood. Source of these receptors: a woman aged 45-60 years with COVID-19, enrolled during active disease.

This rearrangement joins TRBV3-1 (or the pseudogene TRBV3-2) to TRBJ2-7; D is ambiguous. The CDR3 runs 12 residues. CDR1 LGHDT and CDR2 YNNKEL come from the germline V gene (reference sequence). With 2 bases removed from V and 3 bases from J, the gap between germline ends came to 5 bases. CDR3 in DNA: TGTGCCAGCAGCCAAACAGACTACGAGCAGTACTTC. Protein: CASSQTDYEQYF.

In this sample, this clone turned up a few times. The chain employs TRBV5-1 and TRBJ1-2; 10 bases match TRBD1. V shed 4 bases, J shed 6 bases, and the junction held 12 bases outside the gene matches. Per the germline V gene, CDR1 is SGHRS and CDR2 is YFSETQ. CDR3 length: 16 amino acids. For the CDR3, the DNA is TGCGCCAGCAGCCCCTGGACAGGGGGAGAGACGAATGGCTACACCTTC. Protein product: CASSPWTGGETNGYTF.

CDR3 sequence reads: CASSWDRDNPQETQYF. The CDR3 nucleotides read TGTGCCAGCAGCTGGGACAGAGACAACCCCCAAGAGACCCAGTACTTC. The chain carries TRBV5-6 and TRBJ2-5; 7 bases are a match to TRBD1. The germline V gene encodes CDR1 SGHDT and CDR2 YYEEEE. This CDR3 has 16 amino acids. Trimming cost V 3 bases and J 1 base; bases outside gene matches: 9. The variable domain in full, completed from reference TRBV5-6 and TRBJ2-5, reads DAGVTQSPTHLIKTRGQQVTLRCSPKSGHDTVSWYQQALGQGPQFIFQYYEEEERQRGNFPDRFSGHQFPNYSSELNVNALLLGDSALYLCASSWDRDNPQETQYFGPGTRLLVL.

The gene calls are TRBV7-2 and TRBJ1-2; D is possibly TRBD1 (5 bases). CDR3 length: 14 amino acids. CDR1 is SGHTA, CDR2 FQGNSA, per germline. The V and J ends lost 5 bases and 4 bases respectively, with 14 bases between them. In DNA, the CDR3 is TGTGCCAGCAGCACGACTACGGGGGTCTATGGCTACACCTTC. As protein: CASSTTTGVYGYTF.

The chain uses TRBV5-4 and TRBJ1-3; TRBD1 aligns across 7 bases. In germline, CDR1 is SGHNT, CDR2 YYREEE (reference sequence). This CDR3 has 17 residues. J lost 3 bases, V lost 0 bases, and 9 bases had no gene match. DNA of the CDR3: TGTGCCAGCAGCTTGGAAGGGGGCGGTGGTGTTGGAAACACCATATATTTT. It translates to CASSLEGGGGVGNTIYF.

The chain carries TRBV12-3 or TRBV12-4 and TRBJ1-2, with 7 bases identical to TRBD1. V was pared by 4 bases and J by 7 bases, with 6 bases of the junction left unmatched. The CDR3 is made up of 13 amino acids. CDR3 coding DNA: TGTGCCAGCAGTTACAGGGGAGTTGGTGGCTACACCTTC. Its translation is CASSYRGVGGYTF.

CDR3 in amino acids: CASSLNRGLSSYEQYF. CDR3 nucleotide sequence: TGTGCCAGCAGCTTGAACAGGGGGCTTAGCTCCTACGAGCAGTACTTC. V usage is TRBV27 and J usage is TRBJ2-7; 9 bases align to TRBD1. In germline, CDR1 is MNHEY, CDR2 SMNVEV (reference sequence). The length of the CDR3 is 16 residues. Unmatched junction bases numbered 9, after V lost 6 bases and J lost 0 bases.

The gene calls are TRBV27 and TRBJ2-1, with D tentatively TRBD2 (6 bases). CDR3 length: 15 residues. Trimming pared 6 bases from V and 7 bases from J, leaving 19 bases between. Germline V gene data show CDR1 as MNHEY and CDR2 as SMNVEV (reference sequence). The CDR3 nucleotides are TGTGCCAGCAGGCCCGCGGGGCTCACTGCGAATGAGCAGTTCTTC. Translation gives CASRPAGLTANEQFF.

CDR3 DNA: TGTGCCAGCAGCTTAAGGGGACTAGCGGGATTCCCATACAATGAGCAGTTCTTC. As protein: CASSLRGLAGFPYNEQFF. The genes are TRBV7-2 and TRBJ2-1; 13 bases are shared with TRBD2. Germline CDR1 SGHTA, CDR2 FQGNSA. The V and J ends lost 2 bases and 4 bases, in that order; junction bases with no gene match: 8. The CDR3 has 18 amino acids.

The chain has TRBV11-3 and TRBJ1-3; D uncertain. The germline gives CDR1 SGHNT, CDR2 YENEEA. Trimming took off 1 base at V and 0 bases at J, with 13 bases between the two ends. The CDR3 sequence is 17 residues long. CDR3 nucleotide sequence: TGTGCCAGCAGCTTAGGATCTGGGCAGGCCTCTGGAAACACCATATATTTT. Protein: CASSLGSGQASGNTIYF.

The chain carries TRBV7-2 and TRBJ2-2, with D uncertain. Deletions cut 11 bases from V and 6 bases from J, with 13 bases between. The V gene's germline CDR1 is SGHTA and CDR2 FQGNSA. This CDR3 contains 12 residues. The CDR3 DNA reads TGTGCCTCGAGGAACCCAGCCGGGGAGCTGTTTTTT. Its translation is CASRNPAGELFF. The whole variable domain, remainder taken from reference TRBV7-2 and TRBJ2-2, is GAGVSQSPSNKVTEKGKDVELRCDPISGHTALYWYRQSLGQGLEFLIYFQGNSAPDKSGLPSDRFSAERTGGSVSTLTIQRTQQEDSAVYLCASRNPAGELFFGEGSRLTVL.

The rearrangement links TRBV4-1 to TRBJ1-5; D is unresolved. This CDR3 has 17 residues. V gave up 3 bases and J gave up 3 bases, with 18 bases separating them. The V gene's germline CDR1 is MGHRA and CDR2 YSYEKL. The CDR3 loop reads CASSHLPQRVFNQPQHF. The DNA for the CDR3 is TGCGCCAGCAGCCATCTCCCACAGCGGGTTTTCAATCAGCCCCAGCATTTT.

The V call is TRBV5-1, the J call TRBJ1-1; 8 bases are a match to TRBD1. Per germline, CDR1 SGHRS and CDR2 YFSETQ. The CDR3 extends over 15 amino acids. V lost 2 bases and J lost 0; bases outside the gene matches: 3. CDR3 nucleotides: TGCGCCAGCAGCTTTAGACAGGGGTTGAACACTGAAGCTTTCTTT. This codes for CASSFRQGLNTEAFF.

This rearrangement joins TRBV6-5 to TRBJ1-3; D is unresolved. The germline V gene encodes CDR1 MNHEY and CDR2 SVGAGI. The CDR3 covers 15 residues. V lost 4 bases, J lost 5 bases, and 15 bases lay in between. DNA for the CDR3: TGTGCCAGCAGTTCCGGGATCCCTGGGAGAAACACCATATATTTT. Its protein product is CASSSGIPGRNTIYF.

The V call is TRBV9, the J call TRBJ2-1, with D maybe TRBD2 (5 bases). Trimming took off 1 base at V and 0 bases at J, with 8 bases between the two ends. The CDR3 extends over 15 amino acids. Per germline, CDR1 SGDLS and CDR2 YYNGEE. The CDR3 sequence is CASSVLGLSYNEQFF. The CDR3 DNA follows: TGTGCCAGCAGCGTATTAGGACTCTCCTACAATGAGCAGTTCTTC.

The chain links TRBV7-8 to TRBJ1-1, with TRBD1 matching over 12 bases. The CDR3 sequence is 15 residues long. Germline trimming cut 5 bases from V and 6 bases from J; bases unmatched to any gene: 7. Germline CDR1 and CDR2: SGHVS and FQNEAQ. DNA for the CDR3: TGTGCCAGCAGCCCCCGGGACAGGGGGCTCTCTGAAGCTTTCTTT. Its translation: CASSPRDRGLSEAFF.

This sequence joins TRBV6-6 and TRBJ2-7; a possible D gene is TRBD1 (6 bases). Trimming took off 0 bases at V and 6 bases at J, with 6 bases between the two ends. CDR1 is MNHNY and CDR2 is SVGAGI in the germline V gene (reference sequence). The CDR3 is 12 residues long. For the CDR3, the DNA is TGTGCCAGCAGTTACTCACAGGGCGAGCAGTACTTC. Its protein product is CASSYSQGEQYF.

The J gene is TRBJ1-1, the V gene TRBV27; no definite D call. Trimming stripped 2 bases from V and 0 bases from J, with 4 bases between. Germline CDR1 and CDR2: MNHEY and SMNVEV (reference sequence). The CDR3 totals 13 residues. The CDR3 sequence: CASSLVMNTEAFF. The CDR3 region has the DNA TGTGCCAGCAGTTTAGTCATGAACACTGAAGCTTTCTTT.

This chain uses TRBV11-2 with TRBJ1-1, with D hard to call. Trimming removed 2 bases at V and 3 bases at J, with 13 bases between. From germline, CDR1 is SGHAT and CDR2 FQNNGV. The CDR3 sequence is 15 residues long. CDR3 region: CASSLWAEADTEAFF. As DNA, the CDR3 is TGTGCCAGCAGCTTATGGGCGGAAGCGGACACTGAAGCTTTCTTT.

The chain couples TRBV9 to TRBJ1-2; TRBD1 is a possible D gene (5 bases). Trimming took off 4 bases at V and 5 bases at J, with 12 bases between the two ends. CDR3 length: 13 amino acids. Germline assignment: CDR1 SGDLS and CDR2 YYNGEE. The CDR3 region is CASSPQGRYGYTF. The CDR3 DNA follows: TGTGCCAGCAGCCCGCAGGGTAGATATGGCTACACCTTC.

The rearrangement joins TRBV10-3 to TRBJ2-1; 9 bases map to TRBD2. Germline trimming cut 9 bases from V and 9 bases from J; bases unmatched to any gene: 12. This CDR3 has 14 residues. The germline V gene has CDR1 ENHRY and CDR2 SYGVKD. CDR3 in DNA: TGTGCCATTAGCCGCGGGGGGGAGCGTGGTGAGCAGTTCTTC. Translating gives CAISRGGERGEQFF.

The chain employs TRBV7-2 and TRBJ1-1; D possibly corresponds to TRBD1 (6 bases). This CDR3 contains 15 residues. Germline V gene lookup returns CDR1 SGHTA and CDR2 FQGNSA. V was cut by 2 bases and J by 1 base, with 11 bases left in between. CDR3: CASSLLGTPNTEAFF. The DNA for the CDR3 is TGTGCCAGCAGCTTACTCGGGACACCGAACACTGAAGCTTTCTTT. Supplemented by reference TRBV7-2 and TRBJ1-1, the full variable domain reads GAGVSQSPSNKVTEKGKDVELRCDPISGHTALYWYRQSLGQGLEFLIYFQGNSAPDKSGLPSDRFSAERTGGSVSTLTIQRTQQEDSAVYLCASSLLGTPNTEAFFGQGTRLTVV.

CDR3 nucleotide sequence: TGCGCCAGCAGCCAAGGGGACAGGGGATACGAGCAGTACTTC. Translated: CASSQGDRGYEQYF. The chain combines TRBV4-3 with TRBJ2-7; 10 bases line up with TRBD1. CDR3 length: 14 amino acids. V shed 1 base and J 4 bases; nucleotides not matched to a gene: 1. Per the germline V gene, CDR1 is LGHNA and CDR2 is YSLEER.